The 30 T cell receptor beta chains presented below share a single source sample, sequenced in a study of T cells after yellow fever vaccination (dated by TCRdb to between 2018 and 2020). In the paper's terms, the treatment or condition label means: live attenuated yellow fever vaccine strain. The library came from 5' RACE. Sequencer: Illumina NovaSeq 6000. TCRdb itself trimmed the public reads at Q25 with fastp, ran MiXCR and retained productive beta chains. Under each unique CDR3 protein, matching rows form one entry showing the most common genes and DNA. Within this sample are hundreds of thousands of distinct CDR3 sequences, with 3% to 4.5% of them counted one time only. 20% to 25% of the sample is held by the ten biggest clonotypes. Source: PBMCs, taken on the day of the yellow fever booster vaccination. These receptors came from a man between 18 and 29 years old who received the YFV17D yellow fever vaccine.

The sample holds many counts of this clonotype. The chain carries TRBV27 and TRBJ2-3; TRBD1 is a possible D gene (6 bases). Germline V lookup: CDR1 MNHEY, CDR2 SMNVEV (reference sequence). Trimming left V 5 bases short and J 4 bases short, with 16 bases between. The CDR3 covers 15 residues. The CDR3 DNA is TGTGCCAGCAGTGGAAGGGGGAGTCGGGCAGATACGCAGTATTTT. Protein: CASSGRGSRADTQYF.

Ten or more counts support this clonotype. This chain links TRBV7-2 with TRBJ1-2, with 11 bases lining up with TRBD1. This CDR3 comprises 16 residues. Germline CDR1 is SGHTA and CDR2 is FQGNSA. V gave up 4 bases and J gave up 8 bases; unmatched junction bases: 12. CDR3 DNA sequence: TGTGCCAGCAGCTCGACATGGACAGGGGGCCTCGGCGGCTACACCTTC. Residues: CASSSTWTGGLGGYTF.

The chain joins TRBV4-2 to TRBJ2-4; 9 bases line up with TRBD2. This CDR3 contains 16 residues. V was clipped by 1 base and J by 7 bases; unmatched bases: 8. Germline values: CDR1 LGHNA, CDR2 YNFKEQ. CDR3 sequence: CASSQASGDVGNIQYF. CDR3 coding DNA: TGTGCCAGCAGCCAAGCTAGCGGGGACGTGGGGAACATTCAGTACTTC.

This clonotype was counted a few times. This chain uses TRBV6-1 with TRBJ1-5, with D maybe TRBD1 (5 bases). Germline lookup yields CDR1 MNHNS and CDR2 SASEGT. V lost 7 bases and J 2 bases, leaving 21 bases between the germline ends. The length of the CDR3 is 17 residues. For the CDR3, the DNA is TGTGCCAGCACCTACCAGGGATGGGGTCGGGGCAATCAGCCCCAGCATTTT. Encoded protein: CASTYQGWGRGNQPQHF.

The sample holds a few counts of this clonotype. The rearrangement links TRBV20-1 to TRBJ2-3; 11 positions agree with TRBD2. This CDR3 region has 16 residues. The germline V gene encodes CDR1 DFQATT and CDR2 SNEGSKA (reference sequence). V gave up 1 base and J gave up 0 bases; unmatched junction bases: 3. In DNA, the CDR3 is TGCAGTGCTAGAGCCCTAGCGGGGGGTAGCACAGATACGCAGTATTTT. Protein sequence: CSARALAGGSTDTQYF.

Comment on this clonotype: An end of the junction differs from the germline gene, which may be a read error. The genes are TRBV12-3 or TRBV12-4 and TRBJ1-6; TRBD1 matches 10 bases. There are 19 residues in the CDR3. This CDR3 reads CASRYRQGAFSSYNSPLNF. The CDR3 coding sequence is TGTGCCAGCAGATATCGACAGGGGGCTTTTAGCTCCTATAATTCACCCCTCAACTTT.

There are many counts of this clonotype. The chain uses TRBV10-2 and TRBJ2-5; D gene unclear. With 7 bases removed from V and 1 base from J, the gap between germline ends came to 4 bases. Per the germline V gene, CDR1 is WSHSY and CDR2 is SAAADI. The CDR3 sequence is 11 residues long. The CDR3 here is CASKAQETQYF. The DNA for the CDR3 is TGCGCCAGCAAGGCCCAAGAGACCCAGTACTTC.

This clonotype has a count of ten or more. This rearrangement joins TRBV6-5 to TRBJ1-2; tentative D call: TRBD1 (5 bases). The V end lost 0 bases, the J end lost 6 bases, and 8 bases lay between the germline ends. The germline CDR1 and CDR2 sequences are MNHEY and SVGAGI. This CDR3 region has 13 residues. The chain's CDR3 is CASSYSWDHGYTF. The CDR3, as DNA: TGTGCCAGCAGTTACTCATGGGACCATGGCTACACCTTC.

The rearrangement joins TRBV9 to TRBJ1-1; 8 bases are a match to TRBD1. The trim removed 3 bases at V and 4 bases at J, leaving 11 bases unmatched. Germline lookup yields CDR1 SGDLS and CDR2 YYNGEE. CDR3 length: 16 residues. CDR3 loop: CASSEVPGGAGTEAFF. In DNA form, the CDR3 reads TGTGCCAGCAGCGAGGTGCCAGGGGGCGCGGGCACTGAAGCTTTCTTT.

The table lists this clonotype with a few counts. The chain employs TRBV14 and TRBJ2-3; D is undetermined. The V end lost 3 bases, the J end lost 6 bases, and 4 bases lay between the germline ends. Germline V lookup: CDR1 SGHDN, CDR2 FVKESK. This CDR3 contains 11 residues. The CDR3 nucleotides read TGTGCCAGCAGCCATCACGATACGCAGTATTTT. It translates to CASSHHDTQYF.

V and J are TRBV9 and TRBJ1-6; possible D gene TRBD1, 5 bases. CDR1 and CDR2 (germline): SGDLS, YYNGEE. The CDR3 is 14 residues long. V dropped 3 bases and J dropped 9 bases, with 13 bases sitting between them. The DNA for the CDR3 is TGTGCCAGCAGCGCCGAGGGGTGGCGTTCACCCCTCCACTTT. Translating it yields CASSAEGWRSPLHF.

This clonotype was seen more than once but under ten times. The chain couples TRBV29-1 to TRBJ2-3, with a tentative D call TRBD1 (5 bases). The CDR3 runs to 11 residues. Germline assignment: CDR1 SQVTM and CDR2 ANQGSEA. CDR3 sequence: CSIRATDTQYF. The CDR3 coding sequence is TGCAGTATCAGGGCTACAGATACGCAGTATTTT.

The chain is built from TRBV20-1 and TRBJ1-1, with 8 nucleotides matching TRBD1. Germline loops: CDR1 DFQATT, CDR2 SNEGSKA (reference sequence). This CDR3 has 15 residues. The ends lost 1 base at V and 4 bases at J; junction bases unmatched: 8. CDR3 nucleotide sequence: TGCAGTGCTAGAGTAGGGACAGGATTCAGCACTGAAGCTTTCTTT. Its protein product is CSARVGTGFSTEAFF.

This clonotype was detected many times. The CDR3 spells CASGRGGRNTQYF. The CDR3 coding sequence is TGTGCCAGCGGGCGGGGGGGCCGTAATACGCAGTATTTT. J is TRBJ2-3 and V is TRBV28, with TRBD2 matching 9 bases. CDR3 length equals 13 residues. Germline V gene lookup returns CDR1 MDHEN and CDR2 SYDVKM. V dropped 8 bases and J dropped 7; count of bases not matched to a gene: 7.

This clonotype occurred many times. The rearrangement joins TRBV28 to TRBJ2-5, with TRBD2 matching over 12 bases. Germline CDR1 is MDHEN and CDR2 is SYDVKM. With 2 bases clipped from V and 5 bases from J, the junction kept 3 bases outside the gene matches. There are 15 residues in the CDR3. CDR3 sequence (DNA): TGTGCCAGCAGTTTACGGACTAGCGGGGTCGAGACCCAGTACTTC. This encodes CASSLRTSGVETQYF.

This clonotype was seen only a few times. The chain joins TRBV28 to TRBJ2-7, with a possible D match to TRBD1 (6 bases). V gave up 6 bases and J gave up 3 bases, with 15 bases separating them. The CDR3 extends over 14 amino acids. The germline V gene encodes CDR1 MDHEN and CDR2 SYDVKM. CDR3 loop: CASRSGTSYYEQYV. As DNA, the CDR3 is TGTGCCAGCAGAAGTGGGACATCGTACTACGAGCAGTACGTC.

This clonotype was seen a handful of times. The chain joins TRBV5-1 to TRBJ2-2; tentative D call: TRBD2 (6 bases). Germline assignment: CDR1 SGHRS and CDR2 YFSETQ. The CDR3 has 13 amino acids. Trimming removed 5 bases from V and 3 bases from J, with 8 bases in between. This CDR3 reads CASSREYTGELFF. The CDR3 DNA is TGCGCCAGCAGTCGGGAGTACACCGGGGAGCTGTTTTTT. Full variable domain (rest looked up from reference TRBV5-1 and TRBJ2-2): KAGVTQTPRYLIKTRGQQVTLSCSPISGHRSVSWYQQTPGQGLQFLFEYFSETQRNKGNFPGRFSGRQFSNSRSEMNVSTLELGDSALYLCASSREYTGELFFGEGSRLTVL.

This clonotype occurred a few times. CDR3 residues: CASSSTGLYQETQYF. CDR3 DNA: TGTGCCAGCAGCTCAACTGGACTGTACCAAGAGACCCAGTACTTC. The chain is built from TRBV13 and TRBJ2-5, with D maybe TRBD2 (5 bases). The germline CDR1 and CDR2 sequences are PRHDT and FYEKMQ (reference sequence). The CDR3 length is 15 residues. Trimming pared 4 bases from V and 0 bases from J, leaving 12 bases between.

This clonotype was observed a few times. V is TRBV19 and J is TRBJ2-2, with no clear D. Germline lookup yields CDR1 LNHDA and CDR2 SQIVND (reference sequence). This CDR3 is built from 17 residues. The V end was cut by 4 bases, the J end by 4 bases, with 19 bases between. The CDR3 DNA reads as TGTGCCAGTAGTACCGAAGTAGTTGCCAGACCCACCGGGGAGCTGTTTTTT. Amino acids: CASSTEVVARPTGELFF.

In its sample, this clonotype was seen a few times. This rearrangement joins TRBV7-2 to TRBJ2-5; 10 bases agree with TRBD2. CDR1 and CDR2 from the germline V gene are SGHTA and FQGNSA. Trimming cost V 5 bases and J 5 bases; bases outside gene matches: 2. The CDR3 runs 13 residues. This CDR3 is CASSRAGGETQYF. DNA of the CDR3: TGTGCCAGCAGCAGAGCGGGGGGGGAGACCCAGTACTTC.

This chain's CDR3 is CASSQRSDTQYF. The CDR3 bases are TGTGCCAGCAGCCAGAGGTCAGATACGCAGTATTTT. The V call is TRBV9, the J call TRBJ2-3, with no clear D. Germline V CDR1 and CDR2: SGDLS, YYNGEE. V was shortened by 4 bases and J by 4 bases, with 7 bases between the two germline ends. This CDR3 spans 12 amino acids.

This clonotype was detected ten times or more. J is TRBJ2-1 and V is TRBV7-9; 14 nucleotides align to TRBD2. The CDR3 loop spans 16 amino acids. Germline CDR1 and CDR2: SEHNR and FQNEAQ (reference sequence). The junction had 1 base not matched to a gene; V was cut back by 4 bases and J by 2 bases. CDR3 in amino acids: CASSSGLAGAYNEQFF. The CDR3, as DNA: TGTGCCAGCAGCTCGGGACTAGCGGGGGCCTACAATGAGCAGTTCTTC.

This clonotype was recorded at least ten times. The genes are TRBV5-1 and TRBJ2-7, with D tentatively TRBD2 (6 bases). The CDR3 length is 14 residues. V was pared by 5 bases and J by 2 bases, with 14 bases between. CDR1 SGHRS and CDR2 YFSETQ come from the germline V gene. The CDR3 reads CASSTRAGPYEQYF. The CDR3 DNA reads as TGCGCCAGCAGTACCCGAGCGGGCCCCTACGAGCAGTACTTC.

This clonotype was seen many times. The V and J genes are TRBV10-3 and TRBJ1-1; TRBD1 agrees at 7 bases. V shed 4 bases, J shed 1 base, and the junction held 3 bases outside the gene matches. The germline V gene encodes CDR1 ENHRY and CDR2 SYGVKD. This CDR3 region has 14 residues. The CDR3 spells CAISVTGTNTEAFF. In nucleotides, the CDR3 is TGTGCCATCAGTGTGACAGGGACGAACACTGAAGCTTTCTTT.

There are many counts of this clonotype. This chain joins TRBV5-1 and TRBJ2-1; 7 bases align to TRBD2. Trimming at V came to 4 bases and at J to 9 bases, leaving 10 bases not matched to a gene. Per germline, CDR1 SGHRS and CDR2 YFSETQ. The CDR3 sequence is 14 residues long. The DNA for the CDR3 is TGCGCCAGCAGCGTCCCGACTAGCCCGCCTGAGCAGTTCTTC. As protein: CASSVPTSPPEQFF.

V gene TRBV12-3 or TRBV12-4 combines with J gene TRBJ2-5; 8 bases are shared with TRBD2. J gave up 5 bases and V 6 bases, and 11 bases lay outside the gene matches. CDR3 length equals 15 residues. The CDR3 spells CASSRVGGGMETQYF. The CDR3 DNA follows: TGTGCCAGCAGCAGAGTGGGCGGGGGGATGGAGACCCAGTACTTC.

The sample holds a few counts of this clonotype. The chain uses TRBV7-3 and TRBJ2-3; D possibly uses TRBD1 or TRBD2 (5 bases each). V shed 2 bases and J shed 2 bases, with 11 bases lying between them. CDR1 is SGHTA and CDR2 is FQGTGA in the germline V gene. CDR3 length: 15 amino acids. For the CDR3, the DNA is TGTGCCAGCAGCTTATGGGGGACGCACACAGATACGCAGTATTTT. Its protein is CASSLWGTHTDTQYF.

This clonotype was seen a handful of times. The chain recombines TRBV2 with TRBJ2-6; 7 nucleotides align to TRBD1. Germline loops: CDR1 SNHLY, CDR2 FYNNEI. With 5 bases clipped from V and 1 base from J, the junction kept 8 bases outside the gene matches. The CDR3 runs 17 residues. CDR3 protein: CASSPDRVGSGANVLTF. The DNA for the CDR3 is TGTGCCAGCAGTCCCGACAGGGTAGGGTCTGGGGCCAACGTCCTGACTTTC.

This clonotype has at least ten counts. The chain is built from TRBV4-1 and TRBJ2-1; D is unclear. Germline-derived CDR1 and CDR2 are MGHRA and YSYEKL. The CDR3 loop spans 12 amino acids. V lost 4 bases to trimming and J lost 7 bases, with 8 bases between them. CDR3 sequence (DNA): TGCGCCAGCAGCCCCATGGCGAATGAGCAGTTCTTC. Encoded protein: CASSPMANEQFF.

This clonotype appeared a few times. The V call is TRBV6-2 or TRBV6-3, the J call TRBJ1-1; a weak D match, TRBD1 (5 bases). Germline CDR1 and CDR2: MNHEY and SVGEGT. The CDR3 totals 14 residues. V was clipped by 0 bases and J by 5 bases, with 10 bases between them. Here the CDR3 reads CASSYSQGRTEAFF. CDR3 DNA sequence: TGTGCCAGCAGTTACTCCCAGGGTCGAACTGAAGCTTTCTTT.